These T cell receptor beta chains were read from a single sample in a study of blood T cell repertoires in COVID-19. Method: immunoSEQ multiplex PCR; TCRdb's copy keeps in-frame clones and lacks some. Among 90,000 to 100,000 clones listed, 65% to 90% were seen once. Sequencing was done on a sample of peripheral blood. These receptors were obtained from a man aged 55 to 69 with acute or convalescent COVID-19. CDR3s include the opening cysteine and the closing phenylalanine or tryptophan.

TRBV27 14 CASKLFTHYNEQFF
TRBV5-1 15 CASSLDGQFLYEQYF
TRBV28 13 CASSATGNYGYTF
TRBV7-2 15 CASSLTQGNNEKLFF
TRBV3-1/TRBV3-2 15 CASSLGQGAHYGYTF
TRBV19 14 CASIGQGLNQPQHF
TRBV4-1 17 CASSQDSVFGVGQPQHF
TRBV11-2 13 CASSEGENTEAFF
TRBV7-2 16 CASSLQGSSYNSPLHF
TRBV20-1 17 CSASLFGGQKLSTEAFF
TRBV5-4 15 CASSLVGAANTEAFF
TRBV5-1 20 CASSLRPSGTILRGSYEQYF
TRBV6-2/TRBV6-3 15 CASSYPRLRRTEAFF
TRBV4-3 13 CASSQDYFQGSFF
TRBV6-5 12 CASSRQGPEQFF
TRBV4-2 14 CATGSKGRGNTIYF
TRBV7-8 18 CASSLNPRGKGLNQPQHF
TRBV2 15 CASSEEGATQETQYF
TRBV5-1 13 CASSLAGGGEAFF
TRBV28 13 CASSQMIRETQYF
TRBV7-9 14 CASRWTDSGNTIYF
TRBV5-4 18 CASSAAGRGSRGNTEAFF
TRBV11-2 15 CASSRGTSGVDTQYF
TRBV3-1/TRBV3-2 15 CASSSRLAGGETQYF
TRBV28 17 CASSTRGGSRANYGYTF
TRBV5-1 14 CAPRAAKGNEKLFF
TRBV28 13 CASSLRQNYGYTF
TRBV3-1/TRBV3-2 12 CASSQVKDTQYF
TRBV7-3 13 CASSLAGGYGYTF
TRBV28 14 CASSPREEGNTIYF
TRBV11-2 12 CASSPRHYEQYF
TRBV6-5 15 CASSPDRKGNQPQHF